This TCR beta chain comes out of a study of CD4 T cells in relation to SARS-CoV-2 and coronaviruses. The unexposed donors gave CD4+ T cells in about 2011-2018, prior to COVID-19. Isolation of CD4+ T cells took place after around eleven days in culture. The J segment lost 8 bases and the V segment lost 1 base, leaving 3 bases of the junction unmatched. Looked up from germline, CDR1 is MNHNS and CDR2 is SASEGT. CDR3 size: 15 residues. Concerning this clone itself: The target antigen is unknown.

Clones were read by immunoSEQ multiplex PCR, and TCRdb kept only the in-frame ones, dropping some. The sample carries 24,000 or so clones, under 80% recorded once. Study conclusions and caveats: No donor gave both pre-pandemic and post-infection samples.

The receptor comes from a human donor in good health. The J gene is TRBJ1-4, the V gene TRBV6-1, with 11 bases aligning to TRBD1. Input material: CD4+ T cells from PBMCs, cultured in vitro. The CDR3 sequence is CASSEGTGGGEKLFF. Here the CDR3 DNA reads TGTGCCAGCAGTGAAGGGACAGGGGGCGGCGAAAAACTGTTTTTT.